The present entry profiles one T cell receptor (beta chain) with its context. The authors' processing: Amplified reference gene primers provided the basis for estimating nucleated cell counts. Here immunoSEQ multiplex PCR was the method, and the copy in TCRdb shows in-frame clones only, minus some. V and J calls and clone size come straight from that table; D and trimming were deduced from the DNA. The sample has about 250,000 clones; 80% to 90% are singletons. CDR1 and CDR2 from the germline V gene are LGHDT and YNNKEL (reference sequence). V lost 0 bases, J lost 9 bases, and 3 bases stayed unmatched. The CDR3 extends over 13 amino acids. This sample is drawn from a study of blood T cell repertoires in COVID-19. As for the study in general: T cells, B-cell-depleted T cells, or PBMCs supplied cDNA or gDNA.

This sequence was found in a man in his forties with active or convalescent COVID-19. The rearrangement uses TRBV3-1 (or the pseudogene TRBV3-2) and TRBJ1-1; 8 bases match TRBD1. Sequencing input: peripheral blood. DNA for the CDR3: TGTGCCAGCAGCCAAGACGGACAGGGCAAAGCTTTCTTT. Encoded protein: CASSQDGQGKAFF.